One and the same sample provided the 21 T cell receptor beta chains below, sequenced in a study of vaccination and CD4 T cells after COVID-19. Treatment reported: approximately nine-day PBMC culture with coronavirus spike peptide pools or control peptides (ViraFEST assay). At the Johns Hopkins FTIC core, DNA taken from cultured CD4+ T cells was sequenced by way of the Oncomine TCR Beta short-read assay. TCRdb recomputed calls from the PCR reads with MiXCR, one row per CDR3 protein. The table shows about 21,000 distinct CDR3 sequences, with around 40% occurring only once. No cognate antigen is known for these TCRs. The sample in question was CD4+ T cells from blood, cultured in vitro, obtained after SARS-CoV-2 vaccination. All receptors come from a human donor who had recovered from COVID-19.

Of note for this clonotype: One end of the junction does not line up with germline, which may come from a read error. Here the CDR3 reads CATSTPLGTGVEAYF. The CDR3 bases are TGTGCCACCAGCACTCCATTGGGGACAGGGGTTGAAGCTTACTTT. The rearrangement uses TRBV15 and TRBJ1-1; 10 bases are a match to TRBD1. Germline V CDR1 and CDR2: LNHNV, YYDKDF (reference sequence). The CDR3 spans 15 residues.

This clonotype was found a few times. This chain connects TRBV7-2 to TRBJ1-2; D perhaps matches TRBD1 (5 bases). V lost 5 bases to trimming and J lost 2 bases, with 18 bases between them. The CDR3 is 16 residues long. Germline assignment: CDR1 SGHTA and CDR2 FQGNSA. CDR3 sequence reads: CASSGRGVEGNYGYTF. The CDR3 bases are TGTGCCAGCAGCGGGCGAGGGGTGGAGGGCAACTATGGCTACACCTTC.

The chain employs TRBV7-2 and TRBJ2-2; D is ambiguous. Germline loops: CDR1 SGHTA, CDR2 FQGNSA. This CDR3 comprises 13 residues. Between the trimmed V and J ends, which lost 2 bases and 2 bases, there was a span of 3 bases. The CDR3 DNA reads TGTGCCAGCAGCTTAAGAAACACCGGGGAGCTGTTTTTT. Protein product: CASSLRNTGELFF. Using reference TRBV7-2 and TRBJ2-2 for the parts outside the CDR3, the full variable domain is GAGVSQSPSNKVTEKGKDVELRCDPISGHTALYWYRQSLGQGLEFLIYFQGNSAPDKSGLPSDRFSAERTGGSVSTLTIQRTQQEDSAVYLCASSLRNTGELFFGEGSRLTVL.

This clonotype was observed a few times. The V gene is TRBV20-1, the J gene TRBJ1-5, with D tentatively TRBD1 (5 bases). The germline gives CDR1 DFQATT, CDR2 SNEGSKA (reference sequence). The CDR3 extends over 14 amino acids. Trimming cost V 0 bases and J 7 bases, with 13 bases left between them. The CDR3 loop reads CSARDPGGNQPQHF. The CDR3 coding sequence is TGCAGTGCTAGAGATCCGGGGGGGAACCAGCCCCAGCATTTT.

The chain recombines TRBV11-3 with TRBJ1-1, with D hard to call. CDR1 SGHNT and CDR2 YENEEA come from the germline V gene. Trimming cost V 5 bases and J 1 base, with 14 bases left between them. The CDR3 totals 15 residues. The CDR3 region has the DNA TGTGCCAGCAGCGTCGGCCGGCAGTGGAACACTGAAGCTTTCTTT. Translation gives CASSVGRQWNTEAFF.

This clonotype was seen only a few times. The chain has TRBV10-2 and TRBJ2-1, with 7 bases matching TRBD1. The germline CDR1 and CDR2 sequences are WSHSY and SAAADI. V was clipped by 0 bases and J by 10 bases; unmatched bases: 6. CDR3 length equals 14 residues. The CDR3 bases are TGCGCCAGCAGTGAGTCGACAGGGATCAGGGAGCAGTTCTTC. It encodes CASSESTGIREQFF.

This rearrangement joins TRBV11-3 to TRBJ2-7, with 7 bases matching TRBD1. CDR1 SGHNT and CDR2 YENEEA come from the germline V gene. This CDR3 has 14 residues. J gave up 3 bases and V 3 bases, and 5 bases lay outside the gene matches. The CDR3 loop is CASSLGDRDYEQYF. The CDR3 DNA is TGTGCCAGCAGCTTGGGGGACAGAGACTACGAGCAGTACTTC.

This clonotype occurred a few times. The rearrangement links TRBV29-1 to TRBJ1-3; the match to TRBD1 covers 7 bases. CDR1 is SQVTM, CDR2 ANQGSEA, per germline. The CDR3 is 12 amino acids. V was pared by 4 bases and J by 3 bases, with 0 bases of the junction left unmatched. The CDR3 here is CSVGTGGNTIYF. The CDR3 coding sequence is TGCAGCGTTGGGACAGGTGGAAACACCATATATTTT.

The chain carries TRBV6-2 or TRBV6-3 and TRBJ1-2; D is undetermined. Germline-derived CDR1 and CDR2 are MNHEY and SVGEGT. The CDR3 runs to 15 residues. V shed 2 bases and J shed 0 bases, with 10 bases lying between them. CDR3 sequence (DNA): TGTGCCAGCAGTTACCACGTCAGTACTAACTATGGCTACACCTTC. Translated, it gives CASSYHVSTNYGYTF.

This clonotype was picked up a small number of times. This sequence joins TRBV12-3 or TRBV12-4 and TRBJ2-3; 9 nucleotides align to TRBD2. The trim removed 4 bases at V and 4 bases at J, leaving 3 bases unmatched. The CDR3 is 14 residues long. CDR3 sequence: CASSSSGVADTQYF. The DNA of the CDR3 is TGTGCCAGCAGTTCTAGCGGGGTGGCAGATACGCAGTATTTT.

This clonotype was counted only a few times. The chain couples TRBV20-1 to TRBJ1-6; 9 nucleotides agree with TRBD1. Trimming took 2 bases from V and 8 from J; bases not matched to a gene: 7. CDR1 and CDR2 from the germline V gene are DFQATT and SNEGSKA (reference sequence). CDR3 length: 15 amino acids. CDR3 bases: TGCAGTGCTAGAAAACCGGGACAGGGATATTCACCCCTCCACTTT. It specifies CSARKPGQGYSPLHF.

This clonotype is categorized as medium-sized. The chain employs TRBV20-1 and TRBJ2-7, with no clear D. V lost 2 bases, J lost 9 bases, and 11 bases lay in between. The germline V gene encodes CDR1 DFQATT and CDR2 SNEGSKA (reference sequence). This CDR3 contains 11 residues. The CDR3 nucleotides read TGCAGTGCTAGAACCAAGGGTGTGCAGTACTTC. This codes for CSARTKGVQYF.

This clonotype has just a few counts. DNA of the CDR3: TGTGCCAGCAGTTACGGAGGGGGCGGGAGGGCCGAAGAGACCCAGTACTTC. Protein sequence: CASSYGGGGRAEETQYF. V is TRBV28 and J is TRBJ2-5; the match to TRBD2 covers 9 bases. The CDR3 sequence is 17 residues long. V trimming: 4 bases; J trimming: 3 bases; junction bases outside the gene matches: 12. Looked up from germline, CDR1 is MDHEN and CDR2 is SYDVKM.

As concerns this clonotype: A much larger clone lies one base from this, so it may be a read error. The CDR3 carries no conserved terminal phenylalanine or tryptophan, so it likely arises from a read error. V is TRBV20-1 and J is TRBJ1-5, with D unresolved. This CDR3 has 13 residues. The germline V gene has CDR1 DFQATT and CDR2 SNEGSKA (reference sequence). The V and J ends lost 6 bases and 7 bases respectively, with 16 bases between them. The CDR3 DNA reads as TGCAGTGCGAGTCTTAGCGGGCGGCAGCCCCAGCATTCT. Translated: CSASLSGRQPQHS.

CDR3 amino acids: CASSLIGVPSSYEQYF. CDR3 in DNA: TGTGCCAGCAGTTTAATTGGAGTTCCTAGCTCCTACGAGCAGTACTTC. The chain combines TRBV28 with TRBJ2-7; D gene uncertain. Trimming took 2 bases from V and 0 from J, leaving 14 bases between them. This CDR3 is built from 16 residues. CDR1 and CDR2 from the germline V gene are MDHEN and SYDVKM.

This clonotype has only a few counts. The J gene is TRBJ1-2, the V gene TRBV9; 9 bases line up with TRBD1. The length of the CDR3 is 13 residues. Looked up from germline, CDR1 is SGDLS and CDR2 is YYNGEE. V lost 1 base, J lost 8 bases, and 3 bases stayed unmatched. For the CDR3, the DNA is TGTGCCAGCAGCGTAACAGGGGGCAAGGGCTACACCTTC. This gives the protein CASSVTGGKGYTF.

The chain employs TRBV19 and TRBJ1-1; 7 bases agree with TRBD1. V trimming: 4 bases; J trimming: 0 bases; junction bases outside the gene matches: 5. The CDR3 is 15 residues long. Germline V gene lookup returns CDR1 LNHDA and CDR2 SQIVND (reference sequence). The CDR3 spells CASSNWDRMNTEAFF. CDR3 nucleotide sequence: TGTGCCAGTAGTAACTGGGACAGAATGAACACTGAAGCTTTCTTT.

In its sample, this clonotype was seen once. The chain recombines TRBV12-3 or TRBV12-4 with TRBJ1-1; D call uncertain. The CDR3 has 13 residues. Trimming took off 5 bases at V and 0 bases at J, with 7 bases between the two ends. CDR3 sequence: CASSPGVNTEAFF. As DNA, the CDR3 is TGTGCCAGCAGTCCAGGTGTGAACACTGAAGCTTTCTTT.

The chain joins TRBV20-1 to TRBJ1-5; possible D gene TRBD1, 5 bases. The CDR3 is 16 amino acids. Trimming stripped 4 bases from V and 7 bases from J, with 23 bases between. Germline loops: CDR1 DFQATT, CDR2 SNEGSKA (reference sequence). CDR3 in amino acids: CSATWGGKRGRQPQHF. As DNA, the CDR3 is TGCAGTGCTACCTGGGGGGGTAAACGAGGGCGCCAGCCCCAGCATTTT.

The chain is built from TRBV19 and TRBJ1-2, with 11 bases aligning to TRBD1. The CDR3 consists of 13 residues. V lost 6 bases to trimming and J lost 6 bases; unmatched junction nucleotides: 3. CDR1 and CDR2 (germline): LNHDA, SQIVND (reference sequence). The DNA of the CDR3 is TGTGCCAGTAGCTGGGACAGGGGGGATGGCTACACCTTC. It yields the protein CASSWDRGDGYTF.

This clonotype was seen a few times. V and J are TRBV6-2 or TRBV6-3 and TRBJ1-5; 7 bases fit TRBD1. V shed 6 bases and J 0 bases; nucleotides not matched to a gene: 8. The germline V gene has CDR1 MNHEY and CDR2 SVGEGT. The CDR3 consists of 16 residues. CDR3 amino acids: CASRLARDSSNQPQHF. Here the CDR3 DNA reads TGTGCCAGCAGACTAGCTAGGGACAGTAGCAATCAGCCCCAGCATTTT.